These 5 T cell receptor beta chains came from one sample sequenced in a study of control samples from healthy donors and cancer patients. Profiling relied on immunoSEQ multiplex PCR, and the TCRdb table lists in-frame clones only, not all of them. The table records 100,000 to 150,000 clones, 80% to 95% of them present only once. The specimen sequenced was blood. The receptors derive from a young man in good health.

This clone was recorded only once. The chain recombines TRBV11-1 with TRBJ2-1; 7 bases fit TRBD1. The CDR3 length is 16 residues. J gave up 4 bases and V 0 bases, and 6 bases lay outside the gene matches. CDR1 and CDR2 from the germline V gene are SGHAT and FQDESV (reference sequence). This CDR3 is CASSLARGPPYNEQFF. The CDR3 DNA reads as TGTGCCAGCAGCTTAGCGAGGGGGCCGCCGTACAATGAGCAGTTCTTC.

A single count supports this clone. This chain uses TRBV2 with TRBJ2-5; no clear D gene. Per the germline V gene, CDR1 is SNHLY and CDR2 is FYNNEI. The V end was cut by 11 bases, the J end by 4 bases, with 20 bases between. CDR3 length: 14 residues. CDR3 protein: CAGFGFFQGETQYF. The CDR3 nucleotides are TGTGCCGGTTTCGGTTTCTTTCAAGGAGAGACCCAGTACTTC.

The genes are TRBV7-9 and TRBJ1-2; a weak D match, TRBD1 (5 bases). The V end lost 6 bases, the J end lost 10 bases, and 30 bases lay between the germline ends. The CDR3 loop spans 17 amino acids. Germline loops: CDR1 SEHNR, CDR2 FQNEAQ (reference sequence). This CDR3 is CASSPNRAGTVRRDYTF. CDR3 DNA sequence: TGTGCCAGCAGTCCGAATAGAGCCGGGACGGTCAGAAGAGACTACACCTTC.

The chain couples TRBV5-1 to TRBJ1-2; 8 bases match TRBD1. The CDR3 covers 15 residues. The J segment lost 2 bases and the V segment lost 0 bases, leaving 3 bases of the junction unmatched. The germline gives CDR1 SGHRS, CDR2 YFSETQ. The CDR3 coding sequence is TGCGCCAGCAGCTTGGGGGGACAGGCAAACTATGGCTACACCTTC. It is translated as CASSLGGQANYGYTF.

This clone turned up a few times. The chain recombines TRBV2 with TRBJ1-4; D gene ambiguous. Germline V lookup: CDR1 SNHLY, CDR2 FYNNEI. Deletions cut 8 bases from V and 6 bases from J, with 19 bases between. CDR3 size: 15 residues. This CDR3 is CASARPGRVYEKLFF. In DNA form, the CDR3 reads TGTGCCAGCGCTCGGCCCGGAAGAGTCTATGAAAAACTGTTTTTT. The full variable domain, in which reference TRBV2 and TRBJ1-4 provide the parts outside the CDR3, is EPEVTQTPSHQVTQMGQEVILRCVPISNHLYFYWYRQILGQKVEFLVSFYNNEISEKSEIFDDQFSVERPDGSNFTLKIRSTKLEDSAMYFCASARPGRVYEKLFFGSGTQLSVL.